Listed below are T cell receptor beta chains from one sample, sequenced in a study of human thymus T cells. Measured with immunoSEQ multiplex PCR; TCRdb has only the in-frame clones, and not every one. This table holds 45,000 to 50,000 clones, more than 85% found once. Sequencing used blood. Source of these receptors: a girl under three years old with a congenital heart defect but otherwise immunologically healthy. The CDR3 runs from the conserved cysteine through the conserved F or W. Each record gives: clone size, J gene, V gene, D gene, CDR3 protein, CDR3 DNA. A D gene is named only where the DNA matches it firmly. Some rows mark clone size as missing; the rest say once, few, many or name a class of expanded clone.

abundance: .
j_gene: TRBJ2-7
v_gene: TRBV19
d_gene: TRBD2
CDR3aa: CASSETSGRKRYF
CDR3nt: TGTGCCAGTAGTGAGACTAGCGGGAGAAAGCGGTACTTC

abundance: .
j_gene: TRBJ1-5
v_gene: TRBV5-1
d_gene: .
CDR3aa: CASSLGGNNQPQHF
CDR3nt: TGCGCCAGCAGCTTGGGAGGAAACAATCAGCCCCAGCATTTT

abundance: .
j_gene: TRBJ2-5
v_gene: TRBV11-1
d_gene: .
CDR3aa: CASSPRGWQKETQYF
CDR3nt: TGTGCCAGCAGCCCACGGGGCTGGCAGAAAGAGACCCAGTACTTC

abundance: .
j_gene: TRBJ2-3
v_gene: TRBV6-1
d_gene: TRBD2
CDR3aa: CAINPNAGVPDTQYF
CDR3nt: TGTGCCATCAATCCGAACGCGGGAGTTCCAGATACGCAGTATTTT

abundance: .
j_gene: TRBJ2-7
v_gene: TRBV30
d_gene: .
CDR3aa: CAIRDNSYEQYF
CDR3nt: TGTGCCATCCGGGACAACTCCTACGAGCAGTACTTC

abundance: .
j_gene: TRBJ2-1
v_gene: TRBV2
d_gene: TRBD1
CDR3aa: CASTGGESGRGHNEQFF
CDR3nt: TGTGCCAGCACAGGGGGCGAGAGCGGCCGGGGACACAATGAGCAGTTCTTC

abundance: .
j_gene: TRBJ1-1
v_gene: TRBV5-6
d_gene: .
CDR3aa: CASSFRPDTEAFF
CDR3nt: TGTGCCAGCAGCTTCCGACCGGACACTGAAGCTTTCTTT

abundance: .
j_gene: TRBJ1-2
v_gene: TRBV7-2
d_gene: TRBD1
CDR3aa: CASSVYRGYWGGYTF
CDR3nt: TGTGCCAGCAGCGTCTACAGGGGGTACTGGGGTGGCTACACCTTC

abundance: .
j_gene: TRBJ2-1
v_gene: TRBV7-2
d_gene: .
CDR3aa: CASSRTTPIGYEQFF
CDR3nt: TGTGCCAGCAGCCGTACTACCCCCATAGGCTATGAGCAGTTCTTC

abundance: .
j_gene: TRBJ2-1
v_gene: TRBV5-4
d_gene: TRBD2
CDR3aa: CASSLAAGRGGGNEQFF
CDR3nt: TGTGCCAGCAGCTTGGCCGCCGGGCGCGGGGGTGGGAATGAGCAGTTCTTC

abundance: .
j_gene: TRBJ2-7
v_gene: TRBV11-2
d_gene: .
CDR3aa: CASTTTAGSYEQYF
CDR3nt: TGTGCCAGCACGACGACAGCTGGCTCCTACGAGCAGTACTTC

abundance: .
j_gene: TRBJ2-7
v_gene: TRBV5-1
d_gene: .
CDR3aa: CASSLGPGHGNEQYF
CDR3nt: TGCGCCAGCAGCTTAGGACCGGGACACGGAAACGAGCAGTACTTC

abundance: .
j_gene: TRBJ1-2
v_gene: TRBV5-5
d_gene: TRBD1
CDR3aa: CASSTSATGNYGYTF
CDR3nt: TGTGCCAGCAGCACCTCAGCGACAGGGAACTATGGCTACACCTTC

abundance: .
j_gene: TRBJ2-7
v_gene: TRBV5-1
d_gene: .
CDR3aa: CASSLGINSYEQYF
CDR3nt: TGCGCCAGCAGCTTGGGGATAAACTCCTACGAGCAGTACTTC

abundance: .
j_gene: TRBJ2-7
v_gene: TRBV29-1
d_gene: .
CDR3aa: CSVYYGFYGSYEQYF
CDR3nt: TGCAGCGTTTATTACGGGTTTTATGGGTCCTACGAGCAGTACTTC

abundance: .
j_gene: TRBJ2-7
v_gene: TRBV7-8
d_gene: .
CDR3aa: CASSLRSAVYF
CDR3nt: TGTGCCAGCAGTCTTAGATCGGCCGTGTACTTC

abundance: .
j_gene: TRBJ2-7
v_gene: TRBV15
d_gene: .
CDR3aa: CATSRGNEQYF
CDR3nt: TGTGCCACCAGCAGAGGAAACGAGCAGTACTTC

abundance: once
j_gene: TRBJ1-3
v_gene: TRBV7-9
d_gene: .
CDR3aa: CASSLDLSLSGNTIYF
CDR3nt: TGTGCCAGCAGCTTAGATCTGAGTCTCTCTGGAAACACCATATATTTT

abundance: .
j_gene: TRBJ2-3
v_gene: TRBV18
d_gene: TRBD2
CDR3aa: CASSRIAGTSTDTQYF
CDR3nt: TGTGCCAGCTCACGGATAGCGGGAACTAGCACAGATACGCAGTATTTT

abundance: .
j_gene: TRBJ1-1
v_gene: TRBV6-5
d_gene: .
CDR3aa: CASSRGGAEAFF
CDR3nt: TGTGCCAGCAGTCGGGGGGGGGCTGAAGCTTTCTTT

abundance: .
j_gene: TRBJ2-1
v_gene: TRBV5-1
d_gene: .
CDR3aa: CASSLASSYNEQFF
CDR3nt: TGCGCCAGCAGCTTGGCGAGCTCCTACAATGAGCAGTTCTTC

abundance: .
j_gene: TRBJ2-1
v_gene: TRBV30
d_gene: .
CDR3aa: CAWSVRRASNEQFF
CDR3nt: TGTGCCTGGAGTGTACGCAGAGCATCCAATGAGCAGTTCTTC